The rows below give T cell receptor beta chains drawn from one sample of a study of a mutant IDH1 vaccine in newly diagnosed glioma. Their target antigens are unknown. Data came from immunoSEQ multiplex PCR; TCRdb stores just in-frame clones and leaves some out. The sample holds around 57,000 clones, around 84% seen once. The sample here was PBMCs, taken from a glioma patient whose treatment included an IDH1 peptide vaccine. The receptors were gathered from a man aged 25-45 years with glioma. The CDR3 runs from the conserved cysteine through the conserved F or W. The D gene is left open where the match is weak. Size is omitted from some rows. Given values are once, few, many or a class for expanded clones.

v_call: TRBV7-9; j_call: TRBJ1-4; d_call: NA; clone_size: NA; cdr3_aa: CASSLAGAGRGSEKLFF; cdr3_nt: TGTGCCAGCAGCTTAGCGGGGGCCGGGAGGGGAAGCGAAAAACTGTTTTTT
v_call: TRBV30; j_call: TRBJ2-4; d_call: TRBD2; clone_size: once; cdr3_aa: CAWNQPGTSGVGGIQYF; cdr3_nt: TGTGCCTGGAACCAACCCGGGACTAGCGGGGTCGGAGGCATTCAGTACTTC
v_call: TRBV10-3; j_call: TRBJ2-5; d_call: NA; clone_size: NA; cdr3_aa: CAISELGLLETQYF; cdr3_nt: TGTGCCATCAGTGAATTAGGGCTGCTGGAGACCCAGTACTTC
v_call: TRBV10-3; j_call: TRBJ1-2; d_call: NA; clone_size: NA; cdr3_aa: CAISEAGDNYGYTF; cdr3_nt: TGTGCCATCAGTGAGGCAGGGGACAACTATGGCTACACCTTC
v_call: TRBV6-1; j_call: TRBJ2-5; d_call: TRBD2; clone_size: NA; cdr3_aa: CASREGAGGVETQYF; cdr3_nt: TGTGCCAGCAGGGAGGGAGCGGGGGGGGTAGAGACCCAGTACTTC
v_call: TRBV2; j_call: TRBJ1-5; d_call: NA; clone_size: few; cdr3_aa: CASRAGWSNQPQHF; cdr3_nt: TGTGCCAGCAGAGCGGGGTGGAGCAATCAGCCCCAGCATTTT
v_call: TRBV18; j_call: TRBJ2-1; d_call: TRBD2; clone_size: NA; cdr3_aa: CASSHLLAEVYNEQFF; cdr3_nt: TGTGCCAGCTCCCATCTACTAGCGGAGGTCTACAATGAGCAGTTCTTC
v_call: TRBV10-3; j_call: TRBJ2-7; d_call: NA; clone_size: NA; cdr3_aa: CAISSGPGDLYEQYF; cdr3_nt: TGTGCCATCAGCTCTGGTCCAGGGGACCTCTACGAGCAGTACTTC
v_call: TRBV6-6; j_call: TRBJ2-7; d_call: NA; clone_size: NA; cdr3_aa: CASSFAGDSYEQYF; cdr3_nt: TGTGCCAGCAGTTTCGCAGGGGACTCCTACGAGCAGTACTTC
v_call: TRBV28; j_call: TRBJ1-1; d_call: NA; clone_size: NA; cdr3_aa: CASEGGVGTEAFF; cdr3_nt: TGTGCCAGCGAGGGGGGCGTAGGCACTGAAGCTTTCTTT
v_call: TRBV4-2; j_call: TRBJ2-1; d_call: NA; clone_size: NA; cdr3_aa: CASSQVSNEQFF; cdr3_nt: TGTGCCAGCAGCCAAGTCTCCAATGAGCAGTTCTTC
v_call: TRBV18; j_call: TRBJ1-1; d_call: NA; clone_size: NA; cdr3_aa: CASSQDRNTEAFF; cdr3_nt: TGTGCCAGCTCACAAGACAGGAACACTGAAGCTTTCTTT
v_call: TRBV6-1; j_call: TRBJ2-7; d_call: TRBD2; clone_size: NA; cdr3_aa: CASSEWLAGIISYEQYF; cdr3_nt: TGTGCCAGCAGTGAATGGCTAGCGGGCATAATCTCCTACGAGCAGTACTTC
v_call: TRBV27; j_call: TRBJ1-2; d_call: TRBD1; clone_size: NA; cdr3_aa: CASSLRRTGGGYTF; cdr3_nt: TGTGCCAGCAGTTTACGACGGACAGGGGGTGGCTACACCTTC
v_call: TRBV11-2; j_call: TRBJ1-5; d_call: TRBD1; clone_size: NA; cdr3_aa: CASRLGDRPNQPQHF; cdr3_nt: TGTGCCAGCAGGCTGGGGGACAGACCCAATCAGCCCCAGCATTTT
v_call: TRBV19; j_call: TRBJ2-1; d_call: TRBD1; clone_size: NA; cdr3_aa: CASSIHSGTGTLSSYNEQFF; cdr3_nt: TGTGCCAGTAGTATTCATTCCGGGACAGGGACCTTGAGCTCCTACAATGAGCAGTTCTTC